Below, 21 T cell receptor beta chains from the same sample are listed, as sequenced in a study of radiotherapy plus CTLA-4 blockade in lung cancer. The assay was immunoSEQ multiplex PCR, and TCRdb's table has in-frame clones only and misses some. Of 80,000 to 100,000 clones in the sample, around 83% are singletons; the top ten hold approximately 3.7%. The source was peripheral blood, collected from a patient treated with radiotherapy plus ipilimumab. Receptors originate from a human donor with non-small cell lung cancer who had a partial response to radiotherapy plus ipilimumab.

The chain uses TRBV9 and TRBJ2-3, with D tentatively TRBD2 (5 bases). CDR3 length equals 15 residues. Germline loops: CDR1 SGDLS, CDR2 YYNGEE. V was shortened by 0 bases and J by 3 bases, with 11 bases between the two germline ends. Here the CDR3 DNA reads TGTGCCAGCAGCGTAGATTCAGGAGGTACAGATACGCAGTATTTT. Translating it yields CASSVDSGGTDTQYF.

V is TRBV29-1 and J is TRBJ1-3; D may be TRBD1 (5 bases). Trimming removed 3 bases from V and 5 bases from J, with 8 bases in between. Germline-derived CDR1 and CDR2 are SQVTM and ANQGSEA. The CDR3 covers 12 residues. CDR3 sequence: CSVDRDRNTIYF. The CDR3 nucleotides read TGCAGCGTTGACAGGGATCGAAACACCATATATTTT.

The chain combines TRBV7-8 with TRBJ1-2; tentative D call: TRBD1 (5 bases). Per the germline V gene, CDR1 is SGHVS and CDR2 is FQNEAQ. This CDR3 region has 13 residues. V was cut by 5 bases and J by 4 bases, with 11 bases left in between. The CDR3 nucleotides are TGTGCCAGCAGCCCCCAGGGTGGCTATGGCTACACCTTC. It specifies CASSPQGGYGYTF.

The chain carries TRBV5-1 and TRBJ2-1; 13 bases map to TRBD2. J was trimmed by 7 bases and V by 4 bases; bases with no gene match: 5. The CDR3 is made up of 15 amino acids. CDR1 SGHRS and CDR2 YFSETQ come from the germline V gene. This chain's CDR3 is CASSRGLAGKNEQFF. The CDR3, as DNA: TGCGCCAGCAGCAGGGGACTAGCGGGAAAGAATGAGCAGTTCTTC.

This chain links TRBV7-6 with TRBJ2-2, with D maybe TRBD2 (5 bases). V was clipped by 2 bases and J by 0 bases, with 10 bases between them. The CDR3 is 16 amino acids. Germline V gene data show CDR1 as SGHVS and CDR2 as FNYEAQ. The CDR3 sequence is CASSLQELANTGELFF. DNA for the CDR3: TGTGCCAGCAGCTTACAGGAACTAGCGAACACCGGGGAGCTGTTTTTT.

The chain has TRBV28 and TRBJ2-7; 7 bases are a match to TRBD2. Germline assignment: CDR1 MDHEN and CDR2 SYDVKM. Trimming cost V 1 base and J 0 bases; bases outside gene matches: 6. This CDR3 spans 16 amino acids. The CDR3 region is CASSLSSSGSSYEQYF. The CDR3 DNA reads TGTGCCAGCAGTTTATCCTCTAGCGGTAGCTCCTACGAGCAGTACTTC. Together with reference TRBV28 and TRBJ2-7, the CDR3 gives the full variable domain: DVKVTQSSRYLVKRTGEKVFLECVQDMDHENMFWYRQDPGLGLRLIYFSYDVKMKEKGDIPEGYSVSREKKERFSLILESASTNQTSMYLCASSLSSSGSSYEQYFGPGTRLTVT.

The chain has TRBV15 and TRBJ1-2, with D perhaps TRBD1 (5 bases). The CDR3 contains 12 residues. The germline CDR1 and CDR2 sequences are LNHNV and YYDKDF (reference sequence). V was pared by 9 bases and J by 8 bases, with 16 bases between. The CDR3 DNA is TGTGCCACAGGCGTTTCGGGGGGAGGCTACACCTTC. As protein: CATGVSGGGYTF.

The J gene is TRBJ2-2, the V gene TRBV7-2, with 13 positions matching TRBD2. Germline V gene lookup returns CDR1 SGHTA and CDR2 FQGNSA. The CDR3 loop spans 17 amino acids. Trimming cost V 2 bases and J 3 bases; bases outside gene matches: 3. The CDR3 here is CASSLRGLAGYTGELFF. In DNA, the CDR3 is TGTGCCAGCAGCTTAAGGGGACTAGCGGGATACACCGGGGAGCTGTTTTTT.

Note on this clone: Other DNA sequences in this sample translate to the same CDR3. This chain uses TRBV7-9 with TRBJ2-5; 9 positions match TRBD2. V lost 0 bases, J lost 5 bases, and 10 bases stayed unmatched. This CDR3 spans 17 amino acids. Germline-derived CDR1 and CDR2 are SEHNR and FQNEAQ (reference sequence). CDR3 sequence (DNA): TGTGCCAGCAGCTTAGCTAGCGGGAGCCGAATGAAGGAGACCCAGTACTTC. Translated: CASSLASGSRMKETQYF. The variable domain in full, completed from reference TRBV7-9 and TRBJ2-5, reads DTGVSQNPRHKITKRGQNVTFRCDPISEHNRLYWYRQTLGQGPEFLTYFQNEAQLEKSRLLSDRFSAERPKGSFSTLEIQRTEQGDSAMYLCASSLASGSRMKETQYFGPGTRLLVL.

J is TRBJ2-3 and V is TRBV16; 7 bases are shared with TRBD1. Trimming removed 4 bases from V and 0 bases from J; junction bases left unmatched: 7. CDR1 is KGHSY and CDR2 is FQNENV in the germline V gene. This CDR3 is 16 amino acids long. The CDR3 DNA follows: TGTGCCAGCAGCCGGGACAGACCATATAGCACAGATACGCAGTATTTT. Its translation: CASSRDRPYSTDTQYF.

This clone was counted a few times. J is TRBJ2-7 and V is TRBV4-1, with 10 bases that match TRBD1. The germline V gene has CDR1 MGHRA and CDR2 YSYEKL. Trimming at V came to 3 bases and at J to 5 bases, leaving 13 bases not matched to a gene. The CDR3 is made up of 17 amino acids. CDR3 in DNA: TGCGCCAGCAGCCAGAGAGAAACGGGACAGGGGTCCCACGAGCAGTACTTC. Amino acid sequence: CASSQRETGQGSHEQYF.

The chain links TRBV28 to TRBJ1-1; 8 nucleotides match TRBD1. CDR1 is MDHEN, CDR2 SYDVKM, per germline. V was pared by 7 bases and J by 11 bases, with 9 bases of the junction left unmatched. The CDR3 is 12 amino acids. CDR3 bases: TGTGCCAGCAACGGACAGGGCCTACTCGCTTTCTTT. Protein product: CASNGQGLLAFF.

A single count supports this clone. The chain has TRBV28 and TRBJ1-5; 10 bases are a match to TRBD1. CDR1 and CDR2 from the germline V gene are MDHEN and SYDVKM. The CDR3 sequence is 15 residues long. V shed 6 bases and J 6 bases; nucleotides not matched to a gene: 8. CDR3 nucleotide sequence: TGTGCCAGCAGACCTCGACAGGGGGCCTTTCAGCCCCAGCATTTT. It encodes CASRPRQGAFQPQHF. Filled out from reference TRBV28 and TRBJ1-5, the complete variable domain reads DVKVTQSSRYLVKRTGEKVFLECVQDMDHENMFWYRQDPGLGLRLIYFSYDVKMKEKGDIPEGYSVSREKKERFSLILESASTNQTSMYLCASRPRQGAFQPQHFGDGTRLSIL.

The chain recombines TRBV5-1 with TRBJ1-2, with no clear D. Trimming cost V 6 bases and J 0 bases, with 9 bases left between them. There are 13 residues in the CDR3. The V gene's germline CDR1 is SGHRS and CDR2 YFSETQ. The CDR3, as DNA: TGCGCCAGCACGGAAGGAGCTAACTATGGCTACACCTTC. This translates into CASTEGANYGYTF.

The count of this clone is one. The chain couples TRBV5-1 to TRBJ2-1; tentative D call: TRBD2 (5 bases). CDR1 is SGHRS and CDR2 is YFSETQ in the germline V gene. This CDR3 has 20 amino acids. V was shortened by 4 bases and J by 2 bases, with 28 bases between the two germline ends. The CDR3: CASSPSIPPPAAPPYNEQFF. DNA of the CDR3: TGCGCCAGCAGCCCATCAATACCCCCTCCAGCGGCACCTCCCTACAATGAGCAGTTCTTC.

The rearrangement links TRBV5-1 to TRBJ2-3, with 11 bases aligning to TRBD1. Losses at the gene ends were 3 bases for V and 5 bases for J; bases not matched to a gene: 8. Germline V CDR1 and CDR2: SGHRS, YFSETQ. There are 16 residues in the CDR3. The CDR3 bases are TGCGCCAGCAGCTCCAGAGGACAGGGGGCTGGAGATACGCAGTATTTT. Encoded protein: CASSSRGQGAGDTQYF. The full variable domain, rest sourced from reference TRBV5-1 and TRBJ2-3, is KAGVTQTPRYLIKTRGQQVTLSCSPISGHRSVSWYQQTPGQGLQFLFEYFSETQRNKGNFPGRFSGRQFSNSRSEMNVSTLELGDSALYLCASSSRGQGAGDTQYFGPGTRLTVL.

This clone was counted between two and nine times. This chain links TRBV5-4 with TRBJ2-3, with 7 bases identical to TRBD2. After removal of 4 bases from V and 9 bases from J, the junction contained 17 bases not matched to a gene. CDR3 length equals 16 residues. In germline, CDR1 is SGHNT, CDR2 YYREEE (reference sequence). The CDR3 nucleotides are TGTGCCAGCAGCGCGGCTAGCGGTCGTGGGGTGGGCACGCAGTATTTT. Its translation is CASSAASGRGVGTQYF.

This clone has just one count. The chain employs TRBV29-1 and TRBJ2-1, with TRBD1 matching 10 bases. Germline loops: CDR1 SQVTM, CDR2 ANQGSEA. The CDR3 sequence is 17 residues long. V was pared by 1 base and J by 1 base, with 7 bases of the junction left unmatched. CDR3 coding DNA: TGCAGCGTTGAAGCAAAACGGACAGGGGGATCCTACAATGAGCAGTTCTTC. Translated: CSVEAKRTGGSYNEQFF.

V is TRBV5-4 and J is TRBJ2-1; no clear D. Germline V CDR1 and CDR2: SGHNT, YYREEE (reference sequence). The CDR3 contains 12 residues. Trimming cost V 3 bases and J 14 bases, with 15 bases left between them. The CDR3 protein is CASSSTPPLEFF. The CDR3 DNA reads as TGTGCCAGCAGCTCCACTCCCCCCTTGGAGTTCTTC.

This clone was recorded only once. The chain carries TRBV5-1 and TRBJ2-5; 11 nucleotides match TRBD1. The CDR3 loop spans 14 amino acids. V shed 3 bases and J 4 bases; nucleotides not matched to a gene: 2. Per the germline V gene, CDR1 is SGHRS and CDR2 is YFSETQ. For the CDR3, the DNA is TGCGCCAGCAGCTCCGGACAGGGGGCAGAGACCCAGTACTTC. This codes for CASSSGQGAETQYF.

This clone was counted only a few times. The CDR3 loop is CASSLDRSRGYTF. DNA for the CDR3: TGTGCCAGCAGCTTGGACAGGAGCAGGGGCTACACCTTC. This chain connects TRBV11-2 to TRBJ1-2; TRBD1 aligns across 7 bases. The trim removed 3 bases at V and 8 bases at J, leaving 6 bases unmatched. The CDR3 is made up of 13 amino acids. The V gene's germline CDR1 is SGHAT and CDR2 FQNNGV. Complete variable domain (other parts from reference TRBV11-2 and TRBJ1-2): EAGVAQSPRYKIIEKRQSVAFWCNPISGHATLYWYQQILGQGPKLLIQFQNNGVVDDSQLPKDRFSAERLKGVDSTLKIQPAKLEDSAVYLCASSLDRSRGYTFGSGTRLTVV.